This T cell receptor (beta chain) was captured in a study of blood T cells in healthy people across ages. Next came a second PCR, run for roughly 6 to 11 cycles, which used a sample-barcoded 5' primer along with a J-beta primer mix. Carrying 12 random nucleotides, a template-switch adaptor labeled each individual cDNA molecule. TCRdb ran MiXCR on the 5' RACE reads and lists one entry per CDR3 protein. The sample lists 1,800,000 or so distinct CDR3 sequences, about 39% occurring once. Study-wide results and caveats: Underestimates were what the diversity estimates from one million T cells were considered to be.

This CDR3 is 18 amino acids long. Germline CDR1 and CDR2: MGHRA and YSYEKL. The junction had 13 bases not matched to a gene; V was cut back by 3 bases and J by 0 bases. Concerning this clonotype itself: The antigen remains undetermined.

The material sequenced was blood. The chain carries TRBV4-1 and TRBJ2-7, with 8 bases lining up with TRBD2. The TCR sequence derives from a human donor in good health. The CDR3 sequence: CASSHVTSAATTSYEQYF. DNA for the CDR3: TGCGCCAGCAGCCATGTGACTAGCGCGGCTACCACCTCCTACGAGCAGTACTTC.